The text below deals with one TCR beta chain. Its specificity is not known. The data are from a study of T cell responses to AZD1222 COVID-19 vaccine. Findings and caveats of the study: The sample set comprised mostly white British donors with more females, and clonal diversity was possibly underestimated. Repertoire sampling occurred only after the peak T cell response.

The V end was cut by 1 base, the J end by 12 bases, with 10 bases between. The CDR3 covers 13 residues. The germline gives CDR1 LGHNT, CDR2 FRNRAP. Repertoires were generated with immunoSEQ multiplex PCR, while TCRdb's copy carries only in-frame clones and drops some. The profile covers over 130,000 clones, with about 89% appearing a single time and 7.5% to 8% taken by the ten largest. The starting material was peripheral blood, obtained 28 days after the second dose of the MenACWY control vaccine. This sequence was found in an adult who received the MenACWY meningococcal vaccine as a control. J is TRBJ1-6 and V is TRBV12-5; D call uncertain. This CDR3 reads CASGLDGSGPLHF. The DNA for the CDR3 is TGTGCTAGTGGTTTGGACGGCTCAGGACCCCTCCACTTT.